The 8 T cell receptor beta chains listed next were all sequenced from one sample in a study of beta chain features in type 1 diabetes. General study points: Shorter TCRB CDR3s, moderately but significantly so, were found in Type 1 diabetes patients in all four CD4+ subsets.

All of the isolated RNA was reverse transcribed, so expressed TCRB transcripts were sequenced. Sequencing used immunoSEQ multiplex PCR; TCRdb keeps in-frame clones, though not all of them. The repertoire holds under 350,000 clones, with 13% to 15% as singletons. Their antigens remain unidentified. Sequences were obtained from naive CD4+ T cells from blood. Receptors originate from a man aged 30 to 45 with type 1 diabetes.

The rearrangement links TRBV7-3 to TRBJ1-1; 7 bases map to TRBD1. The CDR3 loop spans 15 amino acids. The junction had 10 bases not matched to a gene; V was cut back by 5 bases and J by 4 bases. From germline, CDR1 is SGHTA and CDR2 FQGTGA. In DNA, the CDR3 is TGTGCCAGCAGCCCCTCAGGGGGTCTATTCACTGAAGCTTTCTTT. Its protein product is CASSPSGGLFTEAFF.

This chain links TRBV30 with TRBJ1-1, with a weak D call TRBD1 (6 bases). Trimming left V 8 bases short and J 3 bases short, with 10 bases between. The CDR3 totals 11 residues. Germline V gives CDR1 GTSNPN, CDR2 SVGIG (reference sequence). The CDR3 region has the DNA TGTGCCCGGGGGGGCGACACTGAAGCTTTCTTT. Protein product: CARGGDTEAFF.

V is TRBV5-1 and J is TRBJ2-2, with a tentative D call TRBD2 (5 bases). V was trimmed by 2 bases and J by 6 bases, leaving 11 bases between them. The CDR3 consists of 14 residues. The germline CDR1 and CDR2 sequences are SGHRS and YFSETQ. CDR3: CASSLGGGAGELFF. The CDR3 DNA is TGCGCCAGCAGCTTAGGAGGAGGAGCCGGGGAGCTGTTTTTT.

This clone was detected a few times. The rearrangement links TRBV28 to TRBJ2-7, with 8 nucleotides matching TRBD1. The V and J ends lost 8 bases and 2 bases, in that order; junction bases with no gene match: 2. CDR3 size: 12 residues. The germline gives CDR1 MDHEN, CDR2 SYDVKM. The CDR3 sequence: CASSGGPYEQYF. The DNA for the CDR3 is TGTGCCAGCTCAGGGGGCCCCTACGAGCAGTACTTC.

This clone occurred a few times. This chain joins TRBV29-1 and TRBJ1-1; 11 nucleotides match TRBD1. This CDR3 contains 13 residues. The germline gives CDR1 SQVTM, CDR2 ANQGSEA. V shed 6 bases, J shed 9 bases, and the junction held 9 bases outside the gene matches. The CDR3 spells CSVETGQGAKAFF. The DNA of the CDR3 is TGCAGCGTAGAAACAGGACAGGGGGCGAAAGCTTTCTTT. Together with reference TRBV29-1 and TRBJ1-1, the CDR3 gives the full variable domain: SAVISQKPSRDICQRGTSLTIQCQVDSQVTMMFWYRQQPGQSLTLIATANQGSEATYESGFVIDKFPISRPNLTFSTLTVSNMSPEDSSIYLCSVETGQGAKAFFGQGTRLTVV.

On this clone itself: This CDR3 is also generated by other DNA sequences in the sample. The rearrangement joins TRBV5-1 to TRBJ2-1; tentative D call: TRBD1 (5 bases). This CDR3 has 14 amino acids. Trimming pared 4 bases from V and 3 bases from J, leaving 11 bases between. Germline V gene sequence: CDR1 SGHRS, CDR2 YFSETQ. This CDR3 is CASSPDSSYNEQFF. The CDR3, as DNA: TGCGCCAGCAGCCCTGACAGCAGCTACAATGAGCAGTTCTTC. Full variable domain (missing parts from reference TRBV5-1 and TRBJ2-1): KAGVTQTPRYLIKTRGQQVTLSCSPISGHRSVSWYQQTPGQGLQFLFEYFSETQRNKGNFPGRFSGRQFSNSRSEMNVSTLELGDSALYLCASSPDSSYNEQFFGPGTRLTVL.

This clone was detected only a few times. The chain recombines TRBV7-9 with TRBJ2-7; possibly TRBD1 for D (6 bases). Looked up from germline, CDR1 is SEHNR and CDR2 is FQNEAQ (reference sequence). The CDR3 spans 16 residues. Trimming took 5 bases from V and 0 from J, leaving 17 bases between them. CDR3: CASSPRGFPGSYEQYF. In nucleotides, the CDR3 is TGTGCCAGCAGCCCAAGGGGGTTCCCCGGCTCCTACGAGCAGTACTTC.

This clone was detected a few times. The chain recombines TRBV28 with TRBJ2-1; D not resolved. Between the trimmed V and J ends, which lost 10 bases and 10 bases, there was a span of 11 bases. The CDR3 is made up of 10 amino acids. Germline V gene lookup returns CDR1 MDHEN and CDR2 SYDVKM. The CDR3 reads CAILRREQFF. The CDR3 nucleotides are TGTGCCATCCTGCGTAGAGAGCAGTTCTTC.